This T cell receptor beta chain stems from a study of vaccination and CD4 T cells after COVID-19. Study summary: SARS-CoV-2 was confirmed by nasal swab PCR; disease was mild in fewer than ten, severe in one. Two-dose vaccination with either BNT162b2 or mRNA-1273 was given to participants.

Study-wide results and limits: 304 of 307 vaccine-specific clones from convalescent patients were spike mono-reactive.

TCRdb analysed the PCR reads with MiXCR anew, one entry per CDR3 protein. The table shows 20,000 to 25,000 distinct CDR3 sequences, with about 54% occurring only once. In this sample, this clonotype turned up once. The antigen is undetermined. V dropped 8 bases and J dropped 5 bases, with 13 bases sitting between them. The CDR3 consists of 14 residues. Germline V gives CDR1 LNHDA, CDR2 SQIVND (reference sequence). The specimen was CD4+ T cells from blood, collected before SARS-CoV-2 vaccination. The rearrangement links TRBV19 to TRBJ1-6; D ambiguous. This clonotype was sampled from a human donor who had recovered from COVID-19. CDR3 in amino acids: CASRSGLNNSPLHF. The CDR3 DNA reads TGTGCCAGTCGTTCTGGACTGAATAATTCACCCCTCCACTTT.